This T cell receptor (beta chain) was sequenced in a study of blood T cell repertoires in COVID-19. Overall study context: Acute and convalescent COVID-19 samples came from the United States, Italy and Spain.

V lost 6 bases to trimming and J lost 6 bases; unmatched junction nucleotides: 9. The CDR3 spans 14 residues. Germline loops: CDR1 SGHAT, CDR2 FQNNGV. Using immunoSEQ multiplex PCR, the repertoire was profiled, and TCRdb retains in-frame clones only, with some absent. Found here are 120,000 or so clones, more than 60% of them singletons; the top ten hold 2% to 2.5%. The sequenced material came from peripheral blood. The V call is TRBV11-2, the J call TRBJ2-7; 9 bases are shared with TRBD1. This sequence originates from a woman in her sixties or seventies with acute or convalescent COVID-19. DNA of the CDR3: TGTGCCAGCAGTCCCGGGACAGGGTTATTCGAGCAGTACTTC. Protein sequence: CASSPGTGLFEQYF.